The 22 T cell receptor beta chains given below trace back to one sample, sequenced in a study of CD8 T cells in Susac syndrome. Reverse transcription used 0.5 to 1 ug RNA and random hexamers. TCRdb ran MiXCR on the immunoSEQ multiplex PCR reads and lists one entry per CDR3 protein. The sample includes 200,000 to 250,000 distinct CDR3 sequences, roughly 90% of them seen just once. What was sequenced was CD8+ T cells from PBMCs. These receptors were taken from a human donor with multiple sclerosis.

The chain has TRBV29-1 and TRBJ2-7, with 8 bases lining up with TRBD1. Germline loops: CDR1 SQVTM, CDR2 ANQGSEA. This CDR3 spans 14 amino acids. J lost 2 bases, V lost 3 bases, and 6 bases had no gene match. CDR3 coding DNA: TGCAGCGTTGACCCCGGACAGGGCACCTACGAGCAGTACTTC. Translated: CSVDPGQGTYEQYF.

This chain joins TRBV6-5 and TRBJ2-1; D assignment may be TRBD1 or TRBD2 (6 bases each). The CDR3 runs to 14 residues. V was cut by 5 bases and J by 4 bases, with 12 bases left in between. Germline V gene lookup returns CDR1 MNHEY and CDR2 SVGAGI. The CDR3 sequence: CASSARGEYNEQFF. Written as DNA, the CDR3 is TGTGCCAGCAGTGCTAGGGGGGAGTACAATGAGCAGTTCTTC.

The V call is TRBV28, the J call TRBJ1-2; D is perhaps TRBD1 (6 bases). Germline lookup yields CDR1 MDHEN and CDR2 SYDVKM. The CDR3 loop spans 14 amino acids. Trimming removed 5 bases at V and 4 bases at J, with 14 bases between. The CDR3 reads CASSIQGILYGYTF. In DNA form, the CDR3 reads TGTGCCAGCAGTATACAGGGAATCCTCTATGGCTACACCTTC.

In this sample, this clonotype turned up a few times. The CDR3 DNA is TGTGCCAGCAGCTTAGTTAGGGGGGAGCAGTTCTTC. Its protein is CASSLVRGEQFF. The V and J genes are TRBV11-2 and TRBJ2-1; tentatively, D is TRBD1 (6 bases). CDR1 is SGHAT, CDR2 FQNNGV, per germline. The CDR3 covers 12 residues. Trimming removed 1 base at V and 10 bases at J, with 8 bases between.

The CDR3 sequence: CATSDPLGGHPNEQFF. DNA for the CDR3: TGTGCCACCAGTGATCCGCTCGGGGGGCACCCCAATGAGCAGTTCTTC. The chain uses TRBV24-1 and TRBJ2-1; maybe TRBD2 (7 bases). CDR1 KGHDR and CDR2 SFDVKD come from the germline V gene. CDR3 length: 16 amino acids. V gave up 3 bases and J gave up 6 bases, with 17 bases separating them.

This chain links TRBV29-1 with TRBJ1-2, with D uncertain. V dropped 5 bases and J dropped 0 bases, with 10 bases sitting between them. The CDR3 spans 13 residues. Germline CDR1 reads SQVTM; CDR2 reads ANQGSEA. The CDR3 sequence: CSVFDGANYGYTF. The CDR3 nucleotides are TGCAGCGTTTTTGACGGAGCTAACTATGGCTACACCTTC.

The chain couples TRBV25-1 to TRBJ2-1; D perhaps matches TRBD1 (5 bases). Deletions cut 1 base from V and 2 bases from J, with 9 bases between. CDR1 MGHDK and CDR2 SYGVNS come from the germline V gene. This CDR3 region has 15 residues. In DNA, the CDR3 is TGTGCCAGCAGTGAATCGTGGGGCCCCTACAATGAGCAGTTCTTC. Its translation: CASSESWGPYNEQFF.

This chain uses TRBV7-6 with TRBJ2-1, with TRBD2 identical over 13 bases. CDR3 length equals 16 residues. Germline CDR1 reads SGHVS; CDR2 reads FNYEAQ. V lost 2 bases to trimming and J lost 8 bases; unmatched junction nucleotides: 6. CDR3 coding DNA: TGTGCCAGCAGCTTAAGGACTAGCGGGAGCGTCGATGAGCAGTTCTTC. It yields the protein CASSLRTSGSVDEQFF. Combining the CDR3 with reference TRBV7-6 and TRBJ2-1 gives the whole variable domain GAGVSQSPRYKVTKRGQDVALRCDPISGHVSLYWYRQALGQGPEFLTYFNYEAQQDKSGLPNDRFSAERPEGSISTLTIQRTEQRDSAMYRCASSLRTSGSVDEQFFGPGTRLTVL.

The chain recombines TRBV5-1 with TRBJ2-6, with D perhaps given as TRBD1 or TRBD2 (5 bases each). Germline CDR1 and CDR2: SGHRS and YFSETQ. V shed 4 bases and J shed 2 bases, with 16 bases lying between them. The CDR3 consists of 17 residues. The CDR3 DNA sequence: TGCGCCAGCAGCCCCCCGCCTACGGGACCTGGGGCCAACGTCCTGACTTTC. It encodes CASSPPPTGPGANVLTF. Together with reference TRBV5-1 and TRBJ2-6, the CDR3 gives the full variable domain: KAGVTQTPRYLIKTRGQQVTLSCSPISGHRSVSWYQQTPGQGLQFLFEYFSETQRNKGNFPGRFSGRQFSNSRSEMNVSTLELGDSALYLCASSPPPTGPGANVLTFGAGSRLTVL.

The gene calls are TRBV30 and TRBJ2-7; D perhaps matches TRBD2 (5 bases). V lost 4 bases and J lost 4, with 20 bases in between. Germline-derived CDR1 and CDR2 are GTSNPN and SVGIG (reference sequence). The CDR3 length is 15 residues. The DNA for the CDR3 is TGTGCCTGGACCCCCAGCGGAGCAAACTTTTACGAGCAGTACTTC. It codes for CAWTPSGANFYEQYF.

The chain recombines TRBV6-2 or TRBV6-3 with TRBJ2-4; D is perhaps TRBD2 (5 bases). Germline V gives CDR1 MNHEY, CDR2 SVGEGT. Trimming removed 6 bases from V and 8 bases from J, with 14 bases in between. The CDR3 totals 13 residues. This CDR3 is CASRKAGIDIQYF. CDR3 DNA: TGTGCCAGCAGAAAGGCGGGTATAGACATTCAGTACTTC.

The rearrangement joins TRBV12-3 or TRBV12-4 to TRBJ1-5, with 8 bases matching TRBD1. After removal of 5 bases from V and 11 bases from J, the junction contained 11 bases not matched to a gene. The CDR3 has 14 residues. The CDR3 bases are TGTGCCAGCAGTGCCGACAGGGGCCGCCGGGCCCAGCATTTT. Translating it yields CASSADRGRRAQHF.

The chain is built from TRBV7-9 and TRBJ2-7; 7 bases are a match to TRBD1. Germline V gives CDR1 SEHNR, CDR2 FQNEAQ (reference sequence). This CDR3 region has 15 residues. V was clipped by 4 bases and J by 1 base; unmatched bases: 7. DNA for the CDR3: TGTGCCAGCAGCTCCGACAGGGTTGGGTCCTACGAGCAGTACTTC. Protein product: CASSSDRVGSYEQYF.

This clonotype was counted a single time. The CDR3 here is CSAKVWISADTQYF. The CDR3 bases are TGCAGTGCTAAGGTGTGGATTTCGGCAGATACGCAGTATTTT. The chain joins TRBV20-1 to TRBJ2-3; D remains ambiguous. V shed 4 bases and J shed 4 bases, with 15 bases lying between them. The CDR3 is made up of 14 amino acids. CDR1 and CDR2 (germline): DFQATT, SNEGSKA (reference sequence).

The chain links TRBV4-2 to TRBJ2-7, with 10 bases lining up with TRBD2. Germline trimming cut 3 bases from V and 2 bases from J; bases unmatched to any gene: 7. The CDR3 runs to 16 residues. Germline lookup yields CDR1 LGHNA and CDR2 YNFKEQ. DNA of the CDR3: TGTGCCAGCAGCCAGACTGGACTAGCGGTCACCTACGAGCAGTACTTC. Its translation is CASSQTGLAVTYEQYF.

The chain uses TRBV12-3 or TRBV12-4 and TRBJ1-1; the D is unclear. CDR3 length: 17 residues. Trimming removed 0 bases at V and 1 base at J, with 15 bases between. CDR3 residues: CASSLANLFDGNTEAFF. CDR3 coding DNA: TGTGCCAGCAGTTTAGCGAATTTGTTTGACGGGAACACTGAAGCTTTCTTT.

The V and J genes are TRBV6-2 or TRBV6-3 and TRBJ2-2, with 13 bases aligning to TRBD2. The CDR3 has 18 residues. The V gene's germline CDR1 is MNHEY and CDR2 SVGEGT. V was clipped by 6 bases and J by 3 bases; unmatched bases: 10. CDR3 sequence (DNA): TGTGCCAGCAGGGGAACTAGCGGGAGGGCCCGCGACACCGGGGAGCTGTTTTTT. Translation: CASRGTSGRARDTGELFF.

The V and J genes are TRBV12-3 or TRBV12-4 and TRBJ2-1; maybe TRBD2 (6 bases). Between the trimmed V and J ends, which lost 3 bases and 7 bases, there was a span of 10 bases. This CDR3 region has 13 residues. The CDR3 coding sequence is TGTGCCAGCAGTTTGAGTCTAGCGAATGAGCAGTTCTTC. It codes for CASSLSLANEQFF.

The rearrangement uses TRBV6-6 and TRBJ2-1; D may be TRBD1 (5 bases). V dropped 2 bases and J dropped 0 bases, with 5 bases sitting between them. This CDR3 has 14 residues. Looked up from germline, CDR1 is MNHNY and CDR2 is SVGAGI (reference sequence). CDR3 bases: TGTGCCAGCAGTTACCAGGGCTCCTACAATGAGCAGTTCTTC. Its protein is CASSYQGSYNEQFF.

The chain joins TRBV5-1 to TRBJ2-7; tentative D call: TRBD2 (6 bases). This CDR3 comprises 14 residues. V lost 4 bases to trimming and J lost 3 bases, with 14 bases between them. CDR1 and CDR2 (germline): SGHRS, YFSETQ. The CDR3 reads CASSPTRGVYEQYF. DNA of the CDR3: TGCGCCAGCAGCCCCACACGCGGGGTCTACGAGCAGTACTTC.

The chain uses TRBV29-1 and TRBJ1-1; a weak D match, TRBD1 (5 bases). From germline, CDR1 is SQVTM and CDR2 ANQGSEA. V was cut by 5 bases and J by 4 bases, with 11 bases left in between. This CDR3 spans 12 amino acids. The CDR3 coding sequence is TGCAGCGTTAACTCAGGGACCACTGAAGCTTTCTTT. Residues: CSVNSGTTEAFF.

As DNA, the CDR3 is TGTGCCTGGAGTGCCGGGGACGTCACCGGGGAGCTGTTTTTT. Protein sequence: CAWSAGDVTGELFF. The rearrangement joins TRBV30 to TRBJ2-2, with D possibly called TRBD1 or TRBD2 (5 bases each). V was shortened by 1 base and J by 4 bases, with 10 bases between the two germline ends. Germline-derived CDR1 and CDR2 are GTSNPN and SVGIG (reference sequence). CDR3 length: 14 amino acids.